This T cell receptor (beta chain) was identified in a study of cytomegalovirus exposure and HLA in healthy donors. Study-level points and caveats: In a later analysis, parvovirus B19, influenza, CMV and Epstein-Barr virus appeared linked to several top co-occurrence clusters.

It was with 60 Vbeta and 13 Jbeta primers that the PCR ran. Method: immunoSEQ multiplex PCR; TCRdb's copy keeps in-frame clones and lacks some. This sample has fewer than 200,000 clones; roughly four fifths occur once, and the top ten carry 1.3% to 1.5%. J gave up 6 bases and V 3 bases, and 8 bases lay outside the gene matches. Germline loops: CDR1 SGHTA, CDR2 FQGNSA. This CDR3 has 14 amino acids. Remarks on this clone: Its antigen is currently unknown.

This TCR was sampled from a man aged 55 to 70 in good health and CMV-seronegative. The chain carries TRBV7-2 and TRBJ2-7, with 7 nucleotides matching TRBD1. The sample consisted of PBMCs. CDR3 sequence: CASSFRLQGSEQYF. CDR3 in DNA: TGTGCCAGCAGCTTTAGGCTACAGGGGTCCGAGCAGTACTTC.